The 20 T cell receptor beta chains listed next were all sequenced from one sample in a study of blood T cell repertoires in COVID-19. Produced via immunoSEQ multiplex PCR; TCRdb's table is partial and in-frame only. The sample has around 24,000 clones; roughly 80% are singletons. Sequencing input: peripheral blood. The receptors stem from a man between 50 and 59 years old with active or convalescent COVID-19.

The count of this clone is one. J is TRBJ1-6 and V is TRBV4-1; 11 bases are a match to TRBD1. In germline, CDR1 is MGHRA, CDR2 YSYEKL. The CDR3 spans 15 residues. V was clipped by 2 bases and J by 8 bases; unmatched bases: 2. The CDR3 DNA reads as TGCGCCAGCAGCCAAAGGACAGGGGGCTATTCACCCCTCCACTTT. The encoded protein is CASSQRTGGYSPLHF.

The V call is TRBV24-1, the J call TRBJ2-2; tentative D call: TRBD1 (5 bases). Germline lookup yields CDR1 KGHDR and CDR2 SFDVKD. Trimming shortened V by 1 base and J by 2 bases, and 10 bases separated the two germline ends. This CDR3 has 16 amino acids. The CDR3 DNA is TGTGCCACCAGTGATTTATCAGGGCCAAACACCGGGGAGCTGTTTTTT. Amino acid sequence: CATSDLSGPNTGELFF.

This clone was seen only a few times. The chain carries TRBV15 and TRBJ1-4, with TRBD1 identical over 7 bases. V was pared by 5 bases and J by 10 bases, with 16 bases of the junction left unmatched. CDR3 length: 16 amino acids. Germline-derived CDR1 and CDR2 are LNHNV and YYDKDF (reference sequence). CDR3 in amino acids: CATSGGRQGGVGKLFF. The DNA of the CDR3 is TGTGCCACCAGCGGGGGAAGACAGGGAGGAGTAGGAAAACTGTTTTTT. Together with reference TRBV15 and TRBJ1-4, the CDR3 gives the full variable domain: DAMVIQNPRYQVTQFGKPVTLSCSQTLNHNVMYWYQQKSSQAPKLLFHYYDKDFNNEADTPDNFQSRRPNTSFCFLDIRSPGLGDTAMYLCATSGGRQGGVGKLFFGSGTQLSVL.

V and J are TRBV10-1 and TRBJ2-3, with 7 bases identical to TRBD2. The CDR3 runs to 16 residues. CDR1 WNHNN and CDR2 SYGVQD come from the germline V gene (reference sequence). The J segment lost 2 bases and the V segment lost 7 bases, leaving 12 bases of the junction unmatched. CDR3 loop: CASKQRGSGNTDTQYF. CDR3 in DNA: TGCGCCAGCAAACAACGAGGGAGCGGGAACACAGATACGCAGTATTTT.

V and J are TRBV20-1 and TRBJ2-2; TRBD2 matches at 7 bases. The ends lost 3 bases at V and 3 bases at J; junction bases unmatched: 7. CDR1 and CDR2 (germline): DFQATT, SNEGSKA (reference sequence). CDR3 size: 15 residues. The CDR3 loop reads CSASSGGSYTGELFF. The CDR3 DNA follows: TGCAGTGCTAGTTCTGGCGGGAGTTACACCGGGGAGCTGTTTTTT.

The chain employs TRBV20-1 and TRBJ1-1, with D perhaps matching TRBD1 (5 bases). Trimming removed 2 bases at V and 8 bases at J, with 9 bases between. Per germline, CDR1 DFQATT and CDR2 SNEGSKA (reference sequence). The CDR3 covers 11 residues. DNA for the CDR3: TGCAGTGCTAGACAAGACAGCGAAGCTTTCTTT. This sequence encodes CSARQDSEAFF.

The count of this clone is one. The CDR3: CSVEVDALRYQYF. The DNA for the CDR3 is TGCAGCGTTGAAGTCGATGCTCTACGATATCAGTACTTC. This rearrangement joins TRBV29-1 to TRBJ2-7; D call uncertain. This CDR3 has 13 amino acids. The V gene lost 1 base and the J gene lost 10 bases, with 17 bases spanning the gap. The germline V gene encodes CDR1 SQVTM and CDR2 ANQGSEA.

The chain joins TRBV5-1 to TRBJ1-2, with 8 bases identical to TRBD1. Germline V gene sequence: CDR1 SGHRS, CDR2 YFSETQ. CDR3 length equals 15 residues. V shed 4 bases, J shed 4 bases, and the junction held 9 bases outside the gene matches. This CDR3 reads CASSTQGGNLYGYTF. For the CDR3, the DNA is TGCGCCAGCAGCACACAGGGGGGGAATCTCTATGGCTACACCTTC.

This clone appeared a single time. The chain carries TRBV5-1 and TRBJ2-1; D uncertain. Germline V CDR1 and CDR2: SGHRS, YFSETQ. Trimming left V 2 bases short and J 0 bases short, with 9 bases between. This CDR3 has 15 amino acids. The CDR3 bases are TGCGCCAGCAGCTTAACCGAGGCCTCCTACAATGAGCAGTTCTTC. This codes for CASSLTEASYNEQFF.

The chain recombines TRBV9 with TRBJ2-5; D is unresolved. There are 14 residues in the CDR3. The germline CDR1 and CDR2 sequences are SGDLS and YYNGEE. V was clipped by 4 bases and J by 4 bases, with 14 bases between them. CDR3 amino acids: CASSPPPLGETQYF. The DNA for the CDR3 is TGTGCCAGCAGCCCCCCTCCTCTAGGAGAGACCCAGTACTTC.

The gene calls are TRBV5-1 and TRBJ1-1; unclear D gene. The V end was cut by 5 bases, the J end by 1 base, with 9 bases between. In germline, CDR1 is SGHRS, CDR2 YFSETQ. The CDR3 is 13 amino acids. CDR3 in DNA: TGCGCCAGCAGACCCGACTGGAACACTGAAGCTTTCTTT. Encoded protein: CASRPDWNTEAFF. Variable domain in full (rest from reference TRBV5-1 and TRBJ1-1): KAGVTQTPRYLIKTRGQQVTLSCSPISGHRSVSWYQQTPGQGLQFLFEYFSETQRNKGNFPGRFSGRQFSNSRSEMNVSTLELGDSALYLCASRPDWNTEAFFGQGTRLTVV.

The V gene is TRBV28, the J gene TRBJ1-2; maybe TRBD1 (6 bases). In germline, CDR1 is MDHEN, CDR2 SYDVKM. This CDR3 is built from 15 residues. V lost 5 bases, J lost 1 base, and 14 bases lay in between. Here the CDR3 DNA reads TGTGCCAGCAGTGGGGGCAGGGAGTATAACTATGGCTACACCTTC. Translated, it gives CASSGGREYNYGYTF.

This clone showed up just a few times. The CDR3 sequence: CASRPGATDNNSPLHF. The CDR3 coding sequence is TGTGCCAGTAGACCAGGGGCGACAGATAATAATTCACCCCTCCACTTT. The chain carries TRBV19 and TRBJ1-6; TRBD1 is a possible D gene (6 bases). V was pared by 6 bases and J by 5 bases, with 17 bases between. Germline loops: CDR1 LNHDA, CDR2 SQIVND (reference sequence). The length of the CDR3 is 16 residues.

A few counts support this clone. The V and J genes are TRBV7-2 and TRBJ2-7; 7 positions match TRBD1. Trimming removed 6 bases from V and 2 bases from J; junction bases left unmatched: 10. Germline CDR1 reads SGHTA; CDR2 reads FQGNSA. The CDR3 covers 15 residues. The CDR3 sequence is CASSPTGTETYEQYF. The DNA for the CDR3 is TGTGCCAGCAGTCCGACGGGGACAGAAACCTACGAGCAGTACTTC. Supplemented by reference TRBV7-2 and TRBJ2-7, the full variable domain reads GAGVSQSPSNKVTEKGKDVELRCDPISGHTALYWYRQSLGQGLEFLIYFQGNSAPDKSGLPSDRFSAERTGGSVSTLTIQRTQQEDSAVYLCASSPTGTETYEQYFGPGTRLTVT.

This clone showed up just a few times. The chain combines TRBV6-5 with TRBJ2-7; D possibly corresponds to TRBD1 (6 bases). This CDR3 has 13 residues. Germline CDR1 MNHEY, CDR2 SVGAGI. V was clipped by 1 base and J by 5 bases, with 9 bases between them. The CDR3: CASSYYRADEQYF. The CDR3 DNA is TGTGCCAGCAGTTACTACAGGGCCGACGAGCAGTACTTC.

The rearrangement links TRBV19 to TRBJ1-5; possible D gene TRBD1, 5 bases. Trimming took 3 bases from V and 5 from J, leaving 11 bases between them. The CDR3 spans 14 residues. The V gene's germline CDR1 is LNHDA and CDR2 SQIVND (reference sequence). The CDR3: CASSIVGGDQPQHF. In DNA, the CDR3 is TGTGCCAGTAGTATTGTCGGGGGTGATCAGCCCCAGCATTTT.

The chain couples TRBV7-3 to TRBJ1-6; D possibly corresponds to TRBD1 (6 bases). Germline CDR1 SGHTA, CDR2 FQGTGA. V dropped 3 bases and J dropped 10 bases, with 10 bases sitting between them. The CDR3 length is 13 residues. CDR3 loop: CASSFGGLSPLHF. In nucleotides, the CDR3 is TGTGCCAGCAGCTTCGGGGGGCTGTCACCCCTCCACTTT.

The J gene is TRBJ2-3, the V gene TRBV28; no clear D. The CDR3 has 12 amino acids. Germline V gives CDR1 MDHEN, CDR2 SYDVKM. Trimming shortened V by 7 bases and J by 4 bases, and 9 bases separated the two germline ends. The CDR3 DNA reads TGTGCCAGCACTTCAGGCGCAGATACGCAGTATTTT. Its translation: CASTSGADTQYF.

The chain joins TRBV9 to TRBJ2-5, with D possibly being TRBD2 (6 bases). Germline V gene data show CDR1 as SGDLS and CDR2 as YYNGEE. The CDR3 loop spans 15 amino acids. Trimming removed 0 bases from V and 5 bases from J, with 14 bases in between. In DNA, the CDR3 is TGTGCCAGCAGCGTAGTGGTCGGGAGTCGGGAGACCCAGTACTTC. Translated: CASSVVVGSRETQYF.

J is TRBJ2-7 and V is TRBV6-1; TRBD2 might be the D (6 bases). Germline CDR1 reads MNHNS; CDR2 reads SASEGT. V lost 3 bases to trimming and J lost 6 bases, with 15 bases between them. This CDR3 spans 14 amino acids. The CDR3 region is CASSDSGQAFEQYF. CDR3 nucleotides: TGTGCCAGCAGTGACAGCGGGCAGGCCTTCGAGCAGTACTTC.